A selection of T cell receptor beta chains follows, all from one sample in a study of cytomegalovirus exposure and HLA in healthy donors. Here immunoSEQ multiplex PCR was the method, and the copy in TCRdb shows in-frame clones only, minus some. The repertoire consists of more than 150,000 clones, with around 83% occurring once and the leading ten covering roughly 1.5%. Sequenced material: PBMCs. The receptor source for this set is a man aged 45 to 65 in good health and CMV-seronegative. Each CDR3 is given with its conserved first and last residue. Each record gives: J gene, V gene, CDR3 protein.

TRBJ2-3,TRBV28,CASSLGEAGGAQYF
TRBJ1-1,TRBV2,CASSVFDRTEAFF
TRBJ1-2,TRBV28,CASSLDRGYGYTF
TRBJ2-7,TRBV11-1,CASRGEQYF
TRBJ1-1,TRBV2,CASSDPGRGPEAFF
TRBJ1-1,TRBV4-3,CASSQVRNTEAFF
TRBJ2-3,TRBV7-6,CASSSNSGGAVDTQYF
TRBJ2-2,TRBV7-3,CASSPQGANTGELFF
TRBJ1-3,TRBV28,CASSSSGFQPGNTIYF
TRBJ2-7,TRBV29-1,CSVVREREQYF
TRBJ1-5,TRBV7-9,CASSLGGGRGGNQPQHF
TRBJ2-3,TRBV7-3,CASSLHPWTGEGTGTDTQYF
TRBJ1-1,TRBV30,CATRRISNTEAFF
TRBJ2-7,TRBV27,CASRRGQTYEQYF
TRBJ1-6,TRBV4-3,CASSQGSTGSIGKSPLHF
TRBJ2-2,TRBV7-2,CASSTTGGAGTGELFF
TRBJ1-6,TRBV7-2,CASSLDRAGKGLSPLHF
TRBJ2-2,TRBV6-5,CASSYYQRGGELFF
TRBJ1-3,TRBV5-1,CASSLDIGNTIYF
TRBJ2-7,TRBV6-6,CASSPSSLEQYF
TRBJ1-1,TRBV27,CATKTQGNMNTEAFF
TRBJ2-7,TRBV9,CASSVTFVQGYEQYF
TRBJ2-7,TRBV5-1,CASSLAQVPYEQYF
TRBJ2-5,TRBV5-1,CASSSSGLGKRETQYF
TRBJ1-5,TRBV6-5,CASSPGQGPNQPQHF
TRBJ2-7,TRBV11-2,CASSAGVWGDEQYF
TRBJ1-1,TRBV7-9,CASSHRTGNTEAFF
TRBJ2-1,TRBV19,CASSITAGGPHEQFF
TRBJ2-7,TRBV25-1,CASSNSGQGFNEQYF
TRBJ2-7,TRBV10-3,CAIMGGTYEQYF
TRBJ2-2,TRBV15,CATRTAGGDTGELFF
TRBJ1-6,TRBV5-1,CASSWAGERVSPLHF